These 16 T cell receptor beta chains share one sample of origin, sequenced in a study of T cell clonality in common variable immunodeficiency (dated by TCRdb to the mid-2010s). The protocol used for the library was the immunoSEQ multiplex PCR assay. TCRdb took over this immuneACCESS table, retaining in-frame rearrangements with V and J assigned. Such tables are incomplete; in checked studies, under half of the missing clones stem from an unresolved V gene, and the remainder is unexplained. In this sample the table shows some 38,000 clones, and no singletons are among them. Clones ranked in the top ten supply around 9.5% of the sample. Sequenced sample: peripheral blood mononuclear cells. The receptors stem from a person aged 18-70 years in good health.

This clone occurred many times. The CDR3 is cut off 3 residues early in the read; its end comes from the germline J gene. This sequence joins TRBV7-8 and TRBJ1-5; 8 bases fit TRBD1. V lost 5 bases, J lost 7 bases, and 13 bases stayed unmatched. This CDR3 is 16 amino acids long. Germline CDR1 is SGHVS and CDR2 is FQNEAQ. The part of the CDR3 DNA that was read is TGTGCCAGCAGCGCAGGACCGGGACAGGTCGGCCAGCCC. Residues: CASSAGPGQVGQP. The entire CDR3 reads CASSAGPGQVGQPQHF.

This clone was detected a few times. The sequenced fragment ends 3 residues before the CDR3 boundary, so the rest is inferred from the germline J gene. V and J are TRBV7-8 and TRBJ2-4; 10 bases are a match to TRBD1. This CDR3 has 15 residues. Germline values: CDR1 SGHVS, CDR2 FQNEAQ. The CDR3 DNA, read in part, is TGTGCCAGCAGCTTAAGGCGGACAGGGGGGGATGGT. Translation: CASSLRRTGGDG. From start to end, the CDR3 is CASSLRRTGGDGQYF.

This clone was picked up many times. Coverage ceases 3 residues before the CDR3 finishes, and the germline J gene fills in the end. The rearrangement joins TRBV7-9 to TRBJ1-2, with a possible D match to TRBD1 (5 bases). Germline-derived CDR1 and CDR2 are SEHNR and FQNEAQ (reference sequence). The CDR3 extends over 13 amino acids. The V and J ends lost 5 bases and 1 base respectively, with 8 bases between them. CDR3 bases read: TGTGCCAGCAGCCAGCAGGGTAACTATGGC. Protein product: CASSQQGNYG. The CDR3, in full, reads CASSQQGNYGYTF.

This clone was counted many times. The read falls 3 residues short of the CDR3 end, and the missing part is taken from the germline J gene. The chain recombines TRBV20-1 with TRBJ2-1; 10 bases match TRBD1. The CDR3 spans 14 residues. Trimming at V came to 3 bases and at J to 7 bases, leaving 6 bases not matched to a gene. Germline V gene sequence: CDR1 DFQATT, CDR2 SNEGSKA (reference sequence). The sequenced CDR3 bases are TGCAGTGCTAGGGACGGACAGGGGGTAAATGAG. Translated, it gives CSARDGQGVNE. The entire CDR3 is CSARDGQGVNEQFF.

This clone was recorded at least ten times. The observed sequence ends 3 residues before the CDR3 terminus, with the missing tail filled in from the germline J gene. The chain links TRBV30 to TRBJ1-2; no clear D gene. This CDR3 spans 11 amino acids. V was trimmed by 3 bases and J by 5 bases, leaving 7 bases between them. The germline V gene has CDR1 GTSNPN and CDR2 SVGIG (reference sequence). This chain's CDR3 is CAWRSVYGYTF. The CDR3 bases that were read are TGTGCCTGGAGATCAGTATATGGC.

There are many counts of this clone. The CDR3 extends 3 residues past the end of the read, so its final part is completed from the germline J gene. The chain links TRBV6-2 or TRBV6-3 to TRBJ1-1; TRBD1 aligns across 7 bases. CDR1 is MNHEY, CDR2 SVGEGT, per germline. The CDR3 runs to 13 residues. CDR3 bases read: TGTGCCAGCAGTTACTCGGGACAGCCTGGA. Translation gives CASSYSGQPG. The full-length CDR3 reads as CASSYSGQPGAFF.

This clone was detected a few times. Sequencing ends 3 residues short of the CDR3 end; the germline J gene provides the rest. The chain is built from TRBV7-9 and TRBJ2-5, with D maybe TRBD2 (5 bases). The CDR3 has 13 residues. V lost 5 bases, J lost 1 base, and 8 bases lay in between. In germline, CDR1 is SEHNR, CDR2 FQNEAQ (reference sequence). The sequenced part of the CDR3 DNA is TGTGCCAGCAGCGTAAGCGGCCAAGAGACC. This encodes CASSVSGQET. The complete CDR3 reads CASSVSGQETQYF.

In this sample, this clone turned up many times. The read ends 3 residues early relative to the CDR3; the germline J gene fills the gap. This chain connects TRBV5-4 to TRBJ1-2; 9 bases are a match to TRBD1. CDR3 length equals 15 residues. Germline V gene lookup returns CDR1 SGHNT and CDR2 YYREEE (reference sequence). V lost 3 bases and J lost 2; bases outside the gene matches: 5. Here the CDR3 reads CASSSSGTGNYGYTF. CDR3 bases read: TGTGCCAGCAGCTCTTCCGGGACAGGGAACTATGGC. Variable domain in full (rest from reference TRBV5-4 and TRBJ1-2): ETGVTQSPTHLIKTRGQQVTLRCSSQSGHNTVSWYQQALGQGPQFIFQYYREEENGRGNFPPRFSGLQFPNYSSELNVNALELDDSALYLCASSSSGTGNYGYTFGSGTRLTVV.

Points on this clone: The read halts 3 residues ahead of the CDR3 end, with the missing end drawn from the germline J gene. The chain employs TRBV30 and TRBJ2-2, with a possible D match to TRBD2 (5 bases). The CDR3 loop spans 14 amino acids. Per germline, CDR1 GTSNPN and CDR2 SVGIG (reference sequence). CDR3 sequence reads: CAWSVLGTNEKLFF. Partial CDR3 DNA: TGTGCCTGGAGTGTACTAGGAACTAATGAAAAG.

This clone was counted at least ten times. Sequencing ends 3 residues short of the CDR3 end; the germline J gene provides the rest. This chain joins TRBV9 and TRBJ1-5, with TRBD1 matching 10 bases. The CDR3 runs to 16 residues. CDR1 is SGDLS and CDR2 is YYNGEE in the germline V gene. Trimming removed 4 bases from V and 1 base from J; junction bases left unmatched: 5. This chain's CDR3 is CASSPGTGESNQPQHF. CDR3 bases read: TGTGCCAGCAGCCCGGGGACAGGGGAGAGCAATCAGCCC.

The sample holds many counts of this clone. Read sequence stops 3 residues before the CDR3 end, and the germline J gene provides the missing end. The chain carries TRBV11-2 and TRBJ1-2; TRBD1 agrees at 7 bases. Germline-derived CDR1 and CDR2 are SGHAT and FQNNGV. CDR3 length: 13 residues. V dropped 5 bases and J dropped 3; count of bases not matched to a gene: 3. The CDR3 reads CASSPGTDYGYTF. CDR3 DNA, as far as it was read: TGTGCCAGCAGCCCCGGGACAGACTATGGC.

This clone came up many times. The read ends 3 residues shy of where the CDR3 ends; the end is completed using the germline J gene. V gene TRBV7-6 combines with J gene TRBJ1-2, with D possibly TRBD1 on 6 matching bases. The CDR3 consists of 17 residues. Looked up from germline, CDR1 is SGHVS and CDR2 is FNYEAQ. V lost 1 base and J 0 bases, leaving 15 bases between the germline ends. The sequenced part of the CDR3 DNA is TGTGCCAGCAGCTTAGGGGGGGGGACACCTTCTAACTATGGC. This translates into CASSLGGGTPSNYG. Given in full, the CDR3 is CASSLGGGTPSNYGYTF.

This clone was seen ten or more times. The observed sequence ends 3 residues before the CDR3 terminus, with the missing tail filled in from the germline J gene. The V gene is TRBV20-1, the J gene TRBJ2-3; D may be TRBD2 (6 bases). CDR1 DFQATT and CDR2 SNEGSKA come from the germline V gene (reference sequence). With 6 bases removed from V and 2 bases from J, the gap between germline ends came to 9 bases. This CDR3 is built from 12 residues. CDR3 amino acids: CSALDYTDTQYF. The CDR3 DNA, read in part, is TGCAGTGCCCTGGACTACACAGATACG.

This clone was found many times. The sequenced part of the CDR3 DNA is TGTGCCTGGAGTGTACCCGACAGGACTAATTCACCC. It specifies CAWSVPDRTNSP. The complete CDR3 sequence is CAWSVPDRTNSPLHF. The chain is built from TRBV30 and TRBJ1-6, with D possibly matching TRBD1 (6 bases). The read is 3 residues too short to cover the CDR3 end, so that end is filled in from the germline J gene. V lost 0 bases and J 6 bases, leaving 12 bases between the germline ends. The CDR3 length is 15 residues. Germline V gives CDR1 GTSNPN, CDR2 SVGIG (reference sequence).

This clone was observed at least ten times. Sequencing ends 3 residues short of the CDR3 end; the germline J gene provides the rest. The chain has TRBV20-1 and TRBJ2-3; 7 bases fit TRBD2. V gave up 2 bases and J gave up 2 bases; unmatched junction bases: 7. CDR1 and CDR2 (germline): DFQATT, SNEGSKA (reference sequence). There are 15 residues in the CDR3. This CDR3 is CSARRASGHTDTQYF. CDR3 DNA, as far as it was read: TGCAGTGCTAGAAGGGCTAGCGGCCACACAGATACG.

This clone has a count of ten or more. Read coverage stops 3 residues before the CDR3 terminus; the germline J gene supplies the remainder. The V gene is TRBV7-9, the J gene TRBJ1-1; unclear D gene. V was shortened by 7 bases and J by 2 bases, with 2 bases between the two germline ends. This CDR3 has 10 residues. CDR1 and CDR2 (germline): SEHNR, FQNEAQ (reference sequence). The CDR3 DNA, read in part, is TGTGCCAGCACTAACACTGAA. It yields the protein CASTNTE. The entire CDR3 is CASTNTEAFF.